This T cell receptor (beta chain) was identified in a study of blood T cell repertoires in COVID-19. In the authors' methods: Reference gene primer amplification in the assay estimated nucleated cell counts. This table comes from immunoSEQ multiplex PCR, and its TCRdb copy is limited to in-frame clones, with some not included. V, J and clone size reflect that table, while D and trimming were determined from the DNA. This table has approximately 260,000 clones, about 85% appearing once. This clone was seen a few times. This CDR3 has 14 amino acids. CDR1 is MNHEY and CDR2 is SVGAGI in the germline V gene. The V gene lost 3 bases and the J gene lost 0 bases, with 8 bases spanning the gap.

Sequencing used peripheral blood. The chain couples TRBV6-5 to TRBJ1-2; D gene ambiguous. This receptor was taken from a man in his fifties or sixties who had recovered from COVID-19. CDR3 DNA: TGTGCCAGCAGTTATGGCAGGACTAACTATGGCTACACCTTC. Translating gives CASSYGRTNYGYTF.